This is a list of T cell receptor beta chains from one sample in a study of T cell repertoires in cytomegalovirus infection. TCRdb re-derived calls from the reads in MiXCR, one entry per CDR3 protein. The sample has some 300,000 distinct CDR3 sequences, 9.6% seen once. The sequenced sample was PBMCs. The receptors originated from a human donor in good health (CMV status not recorded). Some clones in this sample may be carry-over from other donors' samples. CDR3s leave out the opening cysteine and the closing phenylalanine or tryptophan. Each record gives: J gene, V gene, D gene, CDR3 protein. A D gene is named only where the DNA matches it firmly.

J gene: TRBJ2-3; V gene: TRBV20-1; D gene: -; CDR3 protein: SARDWGSTDTQY
J gene: TRBJ2-5; V gene: TRBV27; D gene: TRBD1; CDR3 protein: ATGTGNRETQY
J gene: TRBJ2-3; V gene: TRBV20-1; D gene: -; CDR3 protein: SARDWQRVTDTQY
J gene: TRBJ1-2; V gene: TRBV29-1; D gene: -; CDR3 protein: SVGSRASTNYGYT
J gene: TRBJ1-1; V gene: TRBV5-6; D gene: TRBD1; CDR3 protein: ASGGQGTTRINTEAF
J gene: TRBJ2-5; V gene: TRBV6-2/TRBV6-3; D gene: -; CDR3 protein: ASSYPFILQETQY
J gene: TRBJ2-2; V gene: TRBV14; D gene: -; CDR3 protein: ASSPGGYTGELF
J gene: TRBJ2-2; V gene: TRBV7-6; D gene: -; CDR3 protein: ASSLGTMNTGELF
J gene: TRBJ1-4; V gene: TRBV19; D gene: -; CDR3 protein: ASSIPASTNEKLF
J gene: TRBJ1-2; V gene: TRBV7-9; D gene: TRBD1; CDR3 protein: ASSKGQGTQRTYGYT
J gene: TRBJ2-3; V gene: TRBV7-2; D gene: -; CDR3 protein: ASSLEWGTQY
J gene: TRBJ2-7; V gene: TRBV6-6; D gene: -; CDR3 protein: ASSYGGRIVDEQY
J gene: TRBJ1-5; V gene: TRBV20-1; D gene: TRBD1; CDR3 protein: SARGGFIEPQH
J gene: TRBJ1-2; V gene: TRBV2; D gene: -; CDR3 protein: ASSEALAAGYT
J gene: TRBJ2-2; V gene: TRBV7-9; D gene: -; CDR3 protein: AIGTAGPVGELF
J gene: TRBJ1-1; V gene: TRBV20-1; D gene: -; CDR3 protein: SASRGPEELLSRAF
J gene: TRBJ1-1; V gene: TRBV28; D gene: -; CDR3 protein: ASSLSGDTEAF
J gene: TRBJ1-4; V gene: TRBV14; D gene: -; CDR3 protein: ASSRGINEKLF
J gene: TRBJ2-4; V gene: TRBV5-6; D gene: TRBD1; CDR3 protein: ASSLGTGTGVNIQY
J gene: TRBJ2-4; V gene: TRBV20-1; D gene: TRBD1; CDR3 protein: SAPNDRAGWENIQY
J gene: TRBJ2-7; V gene: TRBV7-2; D gene: TRBD1; CDR3 protein: ASSGRDSLSYEQY
J gene: TRBJ2-3; V gene: TRBV29-1; D gene: TRBD1; CDR3 protein: SVESFPGQGALGTQY
J gene: TRBJ2-1; V gene: TRBV7-2; D gene: TRBD2; CDR3 protein: ASSLDSGGASYNEQF
J gene: TRBJ2-6; V gene: TRBV7-9; D gene: TRBD1; CDR3 protein: ASSFSTGQGSGANVLT